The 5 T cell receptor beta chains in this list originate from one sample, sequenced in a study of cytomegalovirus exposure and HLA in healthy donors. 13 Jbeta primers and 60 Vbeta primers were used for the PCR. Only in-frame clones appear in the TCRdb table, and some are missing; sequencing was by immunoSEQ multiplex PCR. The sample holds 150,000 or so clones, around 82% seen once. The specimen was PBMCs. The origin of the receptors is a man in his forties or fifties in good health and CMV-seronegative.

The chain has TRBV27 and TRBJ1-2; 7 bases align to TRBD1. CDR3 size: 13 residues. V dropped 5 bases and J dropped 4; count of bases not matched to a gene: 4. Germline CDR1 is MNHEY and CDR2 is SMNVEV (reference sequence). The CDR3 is CASSPGGSYGYTF. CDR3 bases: TGTGCCAGCAGTCCAGGGGGTAGCTATGGCTACACCTTC.

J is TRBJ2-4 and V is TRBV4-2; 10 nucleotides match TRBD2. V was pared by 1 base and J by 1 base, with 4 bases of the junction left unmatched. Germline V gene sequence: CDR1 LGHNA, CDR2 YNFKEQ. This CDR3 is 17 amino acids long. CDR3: CASSQVNSGGAKNIQYF. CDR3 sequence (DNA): TGTGCCAGCAGCCAAGTAAATAGCGGGGGGGCCAAAAACATTCAGTACTTC.

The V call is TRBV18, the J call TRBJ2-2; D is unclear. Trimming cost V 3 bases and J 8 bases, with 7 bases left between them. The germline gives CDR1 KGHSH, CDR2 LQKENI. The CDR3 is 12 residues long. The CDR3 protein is CASSPRRGELFF. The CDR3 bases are TGTGCCAGCTCACCCCGGAGAGGGGAGCTGTTTTTT. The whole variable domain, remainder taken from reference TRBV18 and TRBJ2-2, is NAGVMQNPRHLVRRRGQEARLRCSPMKGHSHVYWYRQLPEEGLKFMVYLQKENIIDESGMPKERFSAEFPKEGPSILRIQQVVRGDSAAYFCASSPRRGELFFGEGSRLTVL.

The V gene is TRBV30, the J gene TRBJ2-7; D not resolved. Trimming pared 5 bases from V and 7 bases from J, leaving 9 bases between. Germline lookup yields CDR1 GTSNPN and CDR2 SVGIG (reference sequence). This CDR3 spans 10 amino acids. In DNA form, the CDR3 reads TGTGCCTGGGGAGCTGGTGAGCAGTACTTC. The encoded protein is CAWGAGEQYF.

The CDR3 bases are TGTGCCAGCAGCTCCGGGACTAGCGGGAGGTCTACCTACGAGCAGTACTTC. Residues: CASSSGTSGRSTYEQYF. The chain recombines TRBV5-4 with TRBJ2-7; TRBD2 matches at 15 bases. V trimming: 3 bases; J trimming: 2 bases; junction bases outside the gene matches: 6. CDR3 length: 17 residues. The germline gives CDR1 SGHNT, CDR2 YYREEE (reference sequence).